The clone carrying this T cell receptor beta chain was counted between two and nine times. Its antigen is unknown. Looked up from germline, CDR1 is MNHEY and CDR2 is SVGAGI. The CDR3 loop spans 15 amino acids. With 0 bases removed from V and 2 bases from J, the gap between germline ends came to 7 bases. This record belongs to a study of T-cell memory formation after mild COVID-19. TCR alpha and TCR beta cDNA libraries carrying sample barcodes and UMIs came from 5'RACE with constant-segment primers. Using its own MiXCR run on the 5' RACE reads, TCRdb lists one record per CDR3 protein. This table holds some 410,000 distinct CDR3 sequences, around a quarter found once. Study outcomes and limitations: Pre-infection memory held some responding clones, suggesting pre-existing cross-reactive T cells responded. Day 15 to 85 contractors were CD4/CD8 balanced; later expanders leaned CD4+.

The origin of this receptor is an adult woman who had mild COVID-19 (a few samples of this study predate the infection). Cell type and time point are not known. The sample consisted of PBMCs or a T cell subset sorted from them (not recorded which). The genes are TRBV6-5 and TRBJ2-2; D is unresolved. CDR3 DNA sequence: TGTGCCAGCAGTTACTCATCCGGAAACACCGGGGAGCTGTTTTTT. It specifies CASSYSSGNTGELFF.